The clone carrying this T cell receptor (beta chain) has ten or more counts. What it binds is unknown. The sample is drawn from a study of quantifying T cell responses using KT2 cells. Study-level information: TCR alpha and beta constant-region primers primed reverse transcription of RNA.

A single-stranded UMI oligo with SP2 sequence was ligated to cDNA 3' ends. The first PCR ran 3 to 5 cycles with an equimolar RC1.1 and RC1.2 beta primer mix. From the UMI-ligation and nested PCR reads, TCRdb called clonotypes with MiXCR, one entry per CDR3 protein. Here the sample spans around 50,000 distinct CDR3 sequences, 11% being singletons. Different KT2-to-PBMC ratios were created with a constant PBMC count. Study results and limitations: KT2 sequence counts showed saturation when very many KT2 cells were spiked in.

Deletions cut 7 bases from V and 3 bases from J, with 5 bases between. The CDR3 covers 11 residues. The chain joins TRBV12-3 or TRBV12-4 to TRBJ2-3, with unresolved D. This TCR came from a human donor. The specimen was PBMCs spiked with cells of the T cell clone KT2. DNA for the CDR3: TGTGCCAGCACTAGGACAGATACGCAGTATTTT. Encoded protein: CASTRTDTQYF.